This entry lists 12 T cell receptor beta chains sequenced from one sample in a study of blood T cell repertoires in COVID-19. Sequencing was performed with immunoSEQ multiplex PCR; in TCRdb, only in-frame clones are kept and a portion is missing. The data hold under 30,000 clones, with more than 75% observed a single time. The sequenced sample consisted of peripheral blood. These receptors came from a middle-aged man with active COVID-19.

The V gene is TRBV7-2, the J gene TRBJ2-1; D ambiguous. This CDR3 comprises 14 residues. Germline V gives CDR1 SGHTA, CDR2 FQGNSA. The V end was cut by 5 bases, the J end by 8 bases, with 16 bases between. The DNA of the CDR3 is TGTGCCAGCAGCGCCCAGGTGGTACTGTATGAGCAGTTCTTC. Translated: CASSAQVVLYEQFF.

CDR3 loop: CASGFVRGIITDTQYF. The DNA for the CDR3 is TGTGCTAGTGGTTTTGTAAGGGGCATAATAACAGATACGCAGTATTTT. J is TRBJ2-3 and V is TRBV12-5, with TRBD1 as a possible D gene (5 bases). Germline V gene lookup returns CDR1 LGHNT and CDR2 FRNRAP. The CDR3 has 16 residues. V was clipped by 3 bases and J by 3 bases, with 16 bases between them.

This chain connects TRBV15 to TRBJ2-2; possible D gene TRBD1, 5 bases. The CDR3 runs 17 residues. Trimming removed 0 bases from V and 5 bases from J, with 16 bases in between. Germline V gives CDR1 LNHNV, CDR2 YYDKDF (reference sequence). The CDR3 DNA reads as TGTGCCACCAGCAGAGATTGGGGATACAGGAATACCGGGGAGCTGTTTTTT. Protein: CATSRDWGYRNTGELFF.

The genes are TRBV11-2 and TRBJ2-2; D may be TRBD1 (5 bases). Germline V lookup: CDR1 SGHAT, CDR2 FQNNGV. V was shortened by 2 bases and J by 3 bases, with 10 bases between the two germline ends. The CDR3 extends over 15 amino acids. This CDR3 is CASSLSRADTGELFF. In DNA, the CDR3 is TGTGCCAGCAGCTTATCCAGGGCGGACACCGGGGAGCTGTTTTTT.

This sequence joins TRBV5-6 and TRBJ1-2; D is possibly TRBD1 (6 bases). V was clipped by 0 bases and J by 5 bases, with 11 bases between them. CDR1 SGHDT and CDR2 YYEEEE come from the germline V gene. This CDR3 contains 14 residues. The CDR3, as DNA: TGTGCCAGCAGCTTGGGCGCAGGGGTGTATGGCTACACCTTC. Its translation: CASSLGAGVYGYTF.

This chain joins TRBV6-5 and TRBJ1-2; no reliable D call. Germline V gene sequence: CDR1 MNHEY, CDR2 SVGAGI. The CDR3 extends over 10 amino acids. The ends were cut back, 8 bases at V and 8 bases at J, with 9 bases in the middle. CDR3 in amino acids: CASSRGGYTF. CDR3 DNA sequence: TGTGCCAGCTCGAGAGGGGGCTACACCTTC.

This chain joins TRBV7-8 and TRBJ2-7, with D perhaps given as TRBD1 or TRBD2 (5 bases each). V lost 5 bases to trimming and J lost 12 bases, with 14 bases between them. Per germline, CDR1 SGHVS and CDR2 FQNEAQ. This CDR3 spans 11 amino acids. The CDR3 DNA is TGTGCCAGCAGCATAGGGACGGGATGGTACTTC. This encodes CASSIGTGWYF.

The V gene is TRBV15, the J gene TRBJ2-7, with D possibly being TRBD2 (6 bases). CDR1 LNHNV and CDR2 YYDKDF come from the germline V gene (reference sequence). The CDR3 extends over 14 amino acids. Trimming shortened V by 0 bases and J by 6 bases, and 12 bases separated the two germline ends. The CDR3 DNA follows: TGTGCCACCAGCAGAGAAATCGGGGGAGGCGAGCAGTACTTC. This sequence encodes CATSREIGGGEQYF.

This rearrangement joins TRBV5-1 to TRBJ2-5; TRBD1 matches 7 bases. V dropped 7 bases and J dropped 0; count of bases not matched to a gene: 3. CDR3 length: 13 amino acids. CDR1 and CDR2 (germline): SGHRS, YFSETQ. The CDR3 reads CASGGTDQETQYF. The CDR3 DNA sequence: TGCGCCAGCGGTGGGACAGACCAAGAGACCCAGTACTTC.

This rearrangement joins TRBV24-1 to TRBJ2-1; 10 nucleotides match TRBD2. V gave up 4 bases and J gave up 3 bases; unmatched junction bases: 11. The CDR3 is 18 residues long. In germline, CDR1 is KGHDR, CDR2 SFDVKD. The CDR3 region is CATSDARGASGGYNEQFF. CDR3 coding DNA: TGTGCCACCAGTGACGCCAGGGGAGCTAGCGGGGGCTACAATGAGCAGTTCTTC.

This chain uses TRBV28 with TRBJ2-1, with 10 positions matching TRBD2. CDR3 size: 14 residues. The J segment lost 6 bases and the V segment lost 8 bases, leaving 7 bases of the junction unmatched. From germline, CDR1 is MDHEN and CDR2 SYDVKM. The chain's CDR3 is CASHSGRSGNEQFF. The DNA for the CDR3 is TGTGCCAGCCATAGCGGGAGGTCTGGCAATGAGCAGTTCTTC.

This clone was found once. This rearrangement joins TRBV9 to TRBJ1-3; D perhaps matches TRBD1 (5 bases). The CDR3 length is 15 residues. Trimming removed 1 base from V and 3 bases from J, with 11 bases in between. Germline CDR1 SGDLS, CDR2 YYNGEE. The DNA of the CDR3 is TGTGCCAGCAGCGTATCTGCAGGGCTTGGAAACACCATATATTTT. It codes for CASSVSAGLGNTIYF.